The count of the clone carrying this T cell receptor (beta chain) is one. Source study methods: Reference gene primers were amplified, and this amplification served to estimate nucleated cell counts. The assay was immunoSEQ multiplex PCR, and TCRdb's table has in-frame clones only and misses some. V, J and clone size are those of that table, while D and trimming were read from the DNA. The sample has 230,000 or so clones; around nine tenths are singletons. The data are from a study of blood T cell repertoires in COVID-19. Study context: The United States, Italy and Spain supplied acute and convalescent COVID-19 samples. The analysed material was cDNA or gDNA that came from T cells, B-cell-depleted T cells, or PBMCs.

This CDR3 region has 17 residues. V trimming: 1 base; J trimming: 3 bases; junction bases outside the gene matches: 6. Germline loops: CDR1 SEHNR, CDR2 FQNEAQ (reference sequence). Sequencing used PBMCs or T cells enriched from blood (not recorded which). V usage is TRBV7-9 and J usage is TRBJ1-5; TRBD1 agrees at 10 bases. The sequence was collected from a woman in her 50s with acute COVID-19. This CDR3 reads CASSLEGQGDLNQPQHF. CDR3 DNA sequence: TGTGCCAGCAGCTTAGAAGGACAGGGGGACCTCAATCAGCCCCAGCATTTT.